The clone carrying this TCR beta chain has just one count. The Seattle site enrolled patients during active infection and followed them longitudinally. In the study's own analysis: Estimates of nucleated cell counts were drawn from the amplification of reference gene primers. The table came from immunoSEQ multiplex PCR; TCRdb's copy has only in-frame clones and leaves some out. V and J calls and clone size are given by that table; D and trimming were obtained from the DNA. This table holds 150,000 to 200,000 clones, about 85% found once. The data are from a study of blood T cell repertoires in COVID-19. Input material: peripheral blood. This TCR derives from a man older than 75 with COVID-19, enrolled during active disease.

Here the CDR3 DNA reads TGTGCCAGCAGTTTATCGGCAGGGATAGGAGGCTACACCTTC. Protein sequence: CASSLSAGIGGYTF. The chain joins TRBV27 to TRBJ1-2, with D perhaps matching TRBD1 (5 bases). The length of the CDR3 is 14 residues. V was trimmed by 0 bases and J by 8 bases, leaving 13 bases between them. Germline V lookup: CDR1 MNHEY, CDR2 SMNVEV (reference sequence).